Described below is a single T cell receptor beta chain sequence and its context. This record comes from a study of patients and donors after allogeneic stem cell transplantation. TCRdb itself ran the RT-PCR reads through MiXCR, one entry per CDR3 protein. Counted here are about 70,000 distinct CDR3 sequences, approximately 25% occurring once; the ten biggest clones make up about 26%. The CDR3 totals 13 residues. Trimming took 2 bases from V and 5 from J, leaving 9 bases between them. Germline V lookup: CDR1 MNHEY, CDR2 SVGEGT. The rearrangement joins TRBV6-2 or TRBV6-3 to TRBJ2-5; possible D gene TRBD2, 5 bases. The sequenced sample was blood, either unsorted or a sorted T cell fraction (not recorded which). The receptor comes from a human donor who was either an allogeneic HSCT recipient or a stem cell or donor lymphocyte infusion donor (not recorded which). It is not recorded whose cells these are; they may come from a transplant donor. CDR3 bases: TGTGCCAGCAGTTACGAGGGAGTGGAGACCCAGTACTTC. It codes for CASSYEGVETQYF.